The 10 T cell receptor beta chains presented below share a single source sample, sequenced in a study of blood T cell repertoires in COVID-19. Using immunoSEQ multiplex PCR, the repertoire was profiled, and TCRdb retains in-frame clones only, with some absent. The sample shows approximately 150,000 clones, roughly 90% of them seen only once. The sequencing input was peripheral blood. The receptor source for this set is a woman aged 45 to 65 with acute or convalescent COVID-19.

The V gene is TRBV24-1, the J gene TRBJ2-5; 9 nucleotides agree with TRBD1. J was trimmed by 5 bases and V by 0 bases; bases with no gene match: 3. Germline assignment: CDR1 KGHDR and CDR2 SFDVKD. The CDR3 covers 15 residues. CDR3 amino acids: CATSDLRQGGETQYF. The CDR3 nucleotides read TGTGCCACCAGTGATTTGCGACAGGGGGGGGAGACCCAGTACTTC.

The chain has TRBV20-1 and TRBJ1-1, with D unclear. This CDR3 region has 10 residues. The germline V gene encodes CDR1 DFQATT and CDR2 SNEGSKA (reference sequence). V lost 4 bases, J lost 7 bases, and 7 bases lay in between. CDR3 bases: TGCAGTGCTACCTTTCGTGAAGCTTTCTTT. Translating gives CSATFREAFF.

The CDR3 loop is CASSVFNTGDEQFF. The CDR3 bases are TGTGCCAGCAGCGTCTTCAACACCGGGGATGAGCAGTTCTTC. The V call is TRBV9, the J call TRBJ2-1, with D maybe TRBD2 (5 bases). From germline, CDR1 is SGDLS and CDR2 YYNGEE. The CDR3 is 14 amino acids. V lost 2 bases and J lost 8, with 14 bases in between. The entire variable domain, with the rest obtained from reference TRBV9 and TRBJ2-1, is as follows: DSGVTQTPKHLITATGQRVTLRCSPRSGDLSVYWYQQSLDQGLQFLIQYYNGEERAKGNILERFSAQQFPDLHSELNLSSLELGDSALYFCASSVFNTGDEQFFGPGTRLTVL.

The rearrangement links TRBV5-1 to TRBJ2-3, with 7 positions matching TRBD2. The ends lost 4 bases at V and 2 bases at J; junction bases unmatched: 16. This CDR3 spans 18 amino acids. Per germline, CDR1 SGHRS and CDR2 YFSETQ. The DNA for the CDR3 is TGCGCCAGCAGCCGGGACGTGAGTGGCGGGGGACTCACAGATACGCAGTATTTT. This encodes CASSRDVSGGGLTDTQYF.

J is TRBJ1-6 and V is TRBV15; D is uncertain. CDR1 is LNHNV, CDR2 YYDKDF, per germline (reference sequence). Trimming took off 0 bases at V and 3 bases at J, with 12 bases between the two ends. The CDR3 consists of 17 residues. CDR3 nucleotides: TGTGCCACCAGCAGAGATAAACCGGAGCTCTATAATTCACCCCTCCACTTT. It is translated as CATSRDKPELYNSPLHF.

The gene calls are TRBV2 and TRBJ2-7; D remains unclear. CDR3 length equals 13 residues. With 2 bases removed from V and 1 base from J, the gap between germline ends came to 6 bases. Germline V lookup: CDR1 SNHLY, CDR2 FYNNEI. In DNA form, the CDR3 reads TGTGCCAGCAGTGAATATCCGTCCTACGAGCAGTACTTC. This sequence encodes CASSEYPSYEQYF.

The CDR3 here is CASSLGENEQFF. The CDR3 coding sequence is TGTGCCAGCAGTTTAGGAGAAAATGAGCAGTTCTTC. V and J are TRBV12-3 or TRBV12-4 and TRBJ2-1; D uncertain. The CDR3 has 12 amino acids. V gave up 1 base and J gave up 7 bases, with 5 bases separating them.

This CDR3 is CASSPTGENEKLFF. CDR3 nucleotides: TGTGCCAGCAGCCCGACAGGGGAAAATGAAAAACTGTTTTTT. The genes are TRBV11-2 and TRBJ1-4, with 8 bases that match TRBD1. The CDR3 contains 14 residues. The germline CDR1 and CDR2 sequences are SGHAT and FQNNGV. The J segment lost 5 bases and the V segment lost 5 bases, leaving 4 bases of the junction unmatched.

The gene calls are TRBV5-1 and TRBJ2-1; 9 bases match TRBD1. CDR3 length: 16 residues. After removal of 4 bases from V and 4 bases from J, the junction contained 9 bases not matched to a gene. CDR1 is SGHRS, CDR2 YFSETQ, per germline. In DNA form, the CDR3 reads TGCGCCAGCAGCGGATACGACAGGGGGGCTTACAATGAGCAGTTCTTC. It encodes CASSGYDRGAYNEQFF.

This clone was counted many times. The J gene is TRBJ1-6, the V gene TRBV5-4; a weak D match, TRBD1 (5 bases). The CDR3 has 14 amino acids. Germline CDR1 is SGHNT and CDR2 is YYREEE (reference sequence). Trimming took 3 bases from V and 7 from J, leaving 11 bases between them. The CDR3 region is CASSSETANSPLHF. DNA of the CDR3: TGTGCCAGCAGCTCGGAGACAGCGAATTCACCCCTCCACTTT.